These 30 T cell receptor beta chains share one sample of origin, sequenced in a study of blood T cells in healthy people across ages. Together with a sample-barcoded 5' primer, a J-beta primer mix was included in a second PCR lasting roughly 6 to 12 cycles. TCRdb processed the 5' RACE reads anew with MiXCR; each CDR3 protein has one entry. The sample has roughly 1,100,000 distinct CDR3 sequences; about 23% are singletons. The data were also submitted as part of a second study, on T cells of mothers and their children.

The source material was blood. These receptors originate from a girl aged 2-10 years in good health.

This clonotype came up once. The chain links TRBV2 to TRBJ2-7, with D maybe TRBD2 (6 bases). CDR1 is SNHLY and CDR2 is FYNNEI in the germline V gene. Trimming took 8 bases from V and 0 from J, leaving 17 bases between them. This CDR3 is built from 15 residues. CDR3 in DNA: TGTGCCAGCCGGGCACGGGACTCGGCCTCCTACGAGCAGTACTTC. Translated: CASRARDSASYEQYF.

In its sample, this clonotype was seen a few times. The chain is built from TRBV6-2 or TRBV6-3 and TRBJ1-1; TRBD1 matches 10 bases. CDR1 is MNHEY and CDR2 is SVGEGT in the germline V gene. This CDR3 is built from 15 residues. V was clipped by 7 bases and J by 3 bases; unmatched bases: 8. Here the CDR3 reads CASTQRQGADTEAFF. The CDR3 region has the DNA TGTGCCAGCACTCAAAGACAGGGGGCGGACACTGAAGCTTTCTTT.

This rearrangement joins TRBV12-3 or TRBV12-4 to TRBJ2-1; the D call may be TRBD1 or TRBD2 (5 bases each). Trimming stripped 9 bases from V and 0 bases from J, with 12 bases between. The CDR3 is 14 residues long. The CDR3 loop reads CASLRGLSYNEQFF. Here the CDR3 DNA reads TGTGCCAGTCTGAGGGGTCTCTCCTACAATGAGCAGTTCTTC.

This chain uses TRBV12-3 or TRBV12-4 with TRBJ2-5; 7 nucleotides line up with TRBD2. CDR3 length: 15 amino acids. V shed 1 base, J shed 4 bases, and the junction held 6 bases outside the gene matches. The CDR3 sequence is CASSLVPSGRETQYF. CDR3 nucleotide sequence: TGTGCCAGCAGTTTAGTGCCTAGCGGAAGAGAGACCCAGTACTTC.

The rearrangement joins TRBV7-3 to TRBJ2-2; TRBD1 is a possible D gene (6 bases). This CDR3 is built from 15 residues. The germline gives CDR1 SGHTA, CDR2 FQGTGA. V lost 6 bases and J lost 4, with 15 bases in between. CDR3 sequence reads: CASSLTGAFTGELFF. DNA of the CDR3: TGTGCCAGCAGTTTGACAGGCGCTTTCACCGGGGAGCTGTTTTTT.

A single count supports this clonotype. At one of its ends the junction is not consistent with the germline gene, which may arise from a read error. The CDR3 reads CASSQEVDITDSFF. CDR3 sequence (DNA): TGCGCCAGCAGCCAAGAGGTCGACATCACGGATTCATTCTTC. The chain is built from TRBV4-3 and TRBJ1-2, with D unclear. This CDR3 is 14 amino acids long. The V gene's germline CDR1 is LGHNA and CDR2 YSLEER.

V and J are TRBV4-2 and TRBJ2-7; the D gene is possibly TRBD1 (5 bases). The germline CDR1 and CDR2 sequences are LGHNA and YNFKEQ. Trimming stripped 1 base from V and 7 bases from J, with 14 bases between. This CDR3 contains 14 residues. The CDR3 DNA reads TGTGCCAGCAGCCAAGCATCAGGGCTGGGGGAGCAGTACTTC. Translating it yields CASSQASGLGEQYF.

The V gene is TRBV27, the J gene TRBJ1-2; 8 bases agree with TRBD1. Germline V gene data show CDR1 as MNHEY and CDR2 as SMNVEV (reference sequence). This CDR3 has 15 residues. V was clipped by 8 bases and J by 1 base; unmatched bases: 9. CDR3 protein: CASGPGQAFNYGYTF. DNA for the CDR3: TGTGCCAGCGGCCCGGGACAGGCCTTTAACTATGGCTACACCTTC.

The rearrangement joins TRBV27 to TRBJ2-3, with 13 bases that match TRBD2. The ends lost 5 bases at V and 2 bases at J; junction bases unmatched: 13. The CDR3 is made up of 19 amino acids. In germline, CDR1 is MNHEY, CDR2 SMNVEV (reference sequence). The CDR3 coding sequence is TGTGCCAGCAGTCCCCCAGGACTAGCGGGAGCCCTCTTCACAGATACGCAGTATTTT. As protein: CASSPPGLAGALFTDTQYF.

There are a few counts of this clonotype. The genes are TRBV3-1 and TRBJ2-5; D uncertain. Per germline, CDR1 LGHDT and CDR2 YNNKEL (reference sequence). The V gene lost 1 base and the J gene lost 12 bases, with 9 bases spanning the gap. The CDR3 is made up of 11 amino acids. Written as DNA, the CDR3 is TGTGCCAGCAGCCAAGTAGCAGAGAAGTACTTC. Protein: CASSQVAEKYF.

This clonotype appeared a few times. One end of the junction does not line up with germline, which may come from a read error. The rearrangement uses TRBV4-2 and TRBJ2-5; 8 positions agree with TRBD2. CDR3 length: 11 amino acids. The germline V gene encodes CDR1 LGHNA and CDR2 YNFKEQ. The CDR3 region has the DNA TGTGCCAGCCGGGAGGGCGGCCTTATGTTCTTC. Its protein product is CASREGGLMFF.

The V gene is TRBV7-3, the J gene TRBJ1-1, with D possibly TRBD1 on 5 matching bases. The V gene lost 2 bases and the J gene lost 4 bases, with 14 bases spanning the gap. This CDR3 contains 15 residues. Germline-derived CDR1 and CDR2 are SGHTA and FQGTGA. CDR3 bases: TGTGCCAGCAGCTTAGGGGAGGGGCCTGGCACTGAAGCTTTCTTT. Its protein is CASSLGEGPGTEAFF.

CDR3 loop: CASSVDGSNEAFF. DNA of the CDR3: TGTGCCAGCAGCGTTGACGGGTCGAATGAAGCTTTCTTT. This chain connects TRBV9 to TRBJ1-1; D unclear. CDR1 is SGDLS, CDR2 YYNGEE, per germline. V was cut by 2 bases and J by 7 bases, with 12 bases left in between. This CDR3 is 13 amino acids long.

The chain recombines TRBV29-1 with TRBJ2-1; D is unresolved. V lost 5 bases to trimming and J lost 7 bases, with 9 bases between them. CDR1 and CDR2 (germline): SQVTM, ANQGSEA. This CDR3 comprises 11 residues. CDR3: CSVTDTNEQFF. In DNA form, the CDR3 reads TGCAGCGTTACCGACACAAATGAGCAGTTCTTC.

Only a few counts were recorded for this clonotype. V and J are TRBV29-1 and TRBJ2-2; no clear D gene. The germline V gene has CDR1 SQVTM and CDR2 ANQGSEA. Trimming shortened V by 6 bases and J by 6 bases, and 11 bases separated the two germline ends. This CDR3 spans 12 amino acids. The CDR3 region has the DNA TGCAGCGTCGACAATACTGCCGGGGAGCTGTTTTTT. As protein: CSVDNTAGELFF.

To note about this clonotype: This could be a read error, since a much larger clone is one nucleotide away. This chain joins TRBV9 and TRBJ2-1, with D hard to call. The J call may be faulty, since TRBJ2-5 better matches the DNA end. Germline-derived CDR1 and CDR2 are SGDLS and YYNGEE. This CDR3 has 13 residues. The chain's CDR3 is CASSVGIQETQYF. Written as DNA, the CDR3 is TGTGCCAGCAGCGTAGGGATTCAAGAGACCCAGTACTTC.

This clonotype was observed a single time. The chain carries TRBV20-1 and TRBJ1-2, with unresolved D. From germline, CDR1 is DFQATT and CDR2 SNEGSKA (reference sequence). The CDR3 runs 15 residues. V was pared by 0 bases and J by 4 bases, with 15 bases between. The CDR3 DNA reads TGCAGTGCTAGAGATGGGTCGGCGGAGATCTATGGCTACACCTTC. Residues: CSARDGSAEIYGYTF.

With regard to this clonotype: Mismatch with germline at one junction end may stem from a read error. The rearrangement links TRBV11-1 to TRBJ2-5, with 10 bases fitting TRBD2. The germline V gene encodes CDR1 SGHAT and CDR2 FQDESV (reference sequence). The length of the CDR3 is 16 residues. The DNA for the CDR3 is TGTACCAGCAGCCTGGGGACTAGCGACGGGCAAGAGACCCAGTACTTC. It is translated as CTSSLGTSDGQETQYF.

The V call is TRBV5-1, the J call TRBJ1-1; D uncertain. CDR1 SGHRS and CDR2 YFSETQ come from the germline V gene. The CDR3 runs 14 residues. Trimming pared 0 bases from V and 4 bases from J, leaving 10 bases between. The CDR3 is CASSLEGSITEAFF. The CDR3 nucleotides read TGCGCCAGCAGCTTGGAGGGAAGCATCACTGAAGCTTTCTTT.

This clonotype was seen a few times. The gene calls are TRBV29-1 and TRBJ2-1; TRBD2 matches at 14 bases. This CDR3 has 15 amino acids. Germline V gives CDR1 SQVTM, CDR2 ANQGSEA. Trimming took 6 bases from V and 8 from J; bases not matched to a gene: 9. CDR3 region: CSVRGGLAGVDEQFF. The DNA for the CDR3 is TGCAGCGTCCGAGGGGGACTAGCGGGGGTAGATGAGCAGTTCTTC.

The genes are TRBV2 and TRBJ2-4; maybe TRBD2 (5 bases). V lost 3 bases, J lost 9 bases, and 15 bases lay in between. Germline values: CDR1 SNHLY, CDR2 FYNNEI. The CDR3 consists of 14 residues. The CDR3 DNA reads as TGTGCCAGCAGTGAGGGAAGGGAGTTGGGCATTCAGTACTTC. Amino acid sequence: CASSEGRELGIQYF.

The rearrangement links TRBV6-2 or TRBV6-3 to TRBJ1-1; unclear D gene. There are 13 residues in the CDR3. Germline V gives CDR1 MNHEY, CDR2 SVGEGT. V was shortened by 11 bases and J by 3 bases, with 16 bases between the two germline ends. The CDR3 spells CALRSSGDTEAFF. DNA for the CDR3: TGTGCCTTGAGGTCTTCCGGGGACACTGAAGCTTTCTTT.

The chain combines TRBV4-1 with TRBJ2-5, with no clear D. Germline lookup yields CDR1 MGHRA and CDR2 YSYEKL. CDR3 length: 15 residues. V was trimmed by 4 bases and J by 2 bases, leaving 14 bases between them. The CDR3 spells CASSPGRPNQETQYF. The CDR3 coding sequence is TGCGCCAGCAGCCCAGGACGGCCGAATCAAGAGACCCAGTACTTC.

This clonotype has a handful of counts. The genes are TRBV20-1 and TRBJ2-7; D is unclear. This CDR3 has 13 residues. Trimming cost V 0 bases and J 4 bases, with 10 bases left between them. Germline CDR1 and CDR2: DFQATT and SNEGSKA (reference sequence). CDR3 sequence reads: CSARDYSGYEQYF. The CDR3 coding sequence is TGCAGTGCTAGAGATTATTCCGGTTACGAGCAGTACTTC.

The CDR3 reads CASSTAGANTEAFF. The CDR3 bases are TGCGCCAGCAGCACCGCAGGGGCGAACACTGAAGCTTTCTTT. The V call is TRBV5-1, the J call TRBJ1-1; D is possibly TRBD1 (6 bases). This CDR3 region has 14 residues. The ends were cut back, 4 bases at V and 1 base at J, with 11 bases in the middle. CDR1 and CDR2 (germline): SGHRS, YFSETQ.

The V call is TRBV9, the J call TRBJ1-2, with D hard to call. This CDR3 is built from 14 residues. V was cut by 3 bases and J by 1 base, with 10 bases left in between. Germline V lookup: CDR1 SGDLS, CDR2 YYNGEE. CDR3 sequence (DNA): TGTGCCAGCAGCGACCTACAAAATAACTATGGCTACACCTTC. Translating gives CASSDLQNNYGYTF.

This clonotype was picked up a small number of times. The CDR3 protein is CSAYSGAMNTEAFF. CDR3 nucleotide sequence: TGCAGCGCTTATTCGGGGGCTATGAACACTGAAGCTTTCTTT. The chain combines TRBV29-1 with TRBJ1-1; D possibly corresponds to TRBD1 (6 bases). The germline V and J ends were trimmed by 7 bases and 0 bases, with 15 bases remaining between them. The CDR3 is 14 amino acids. Germline assignment: CDR1 SQVTM and CDR2 ANQGSEA.

The chain links TRBV2 to TRBJ1-4; D gene unclear. Germline CDR1 reads SNHLY; CDR2 reads FYNNEI. Trimming left V 2 bases short and J 7 bases short, with 11 bases between. The length of the CDR3 is 14 residues. DNA for the CDR3: TGTGCCAGCAGTGAATTTTATCAAGGTGAAAAACTGTTTTTT. Residues: CASSEFYQGEKLFF.

This clonotype was seen only a few times. This chain joins TRBV18 and TRBJ2-1; no definite D call. V shed 1 base and J shed 9 bases, with 10 bases lying between them. CDR1 KGHSH and CDR2 LQKENI come from the germline V gene. The CDR3 sequence is 13 residues long. CDR3 in DNA: TGTGCCAGCTCACCACTGGAGAAAGGTGAGCAGTTCTTC. It yields the protein CASSPLEKGEQFF.

This clonotype was counted many times. The junction departs from germline at one end; a sequencing error may be responsible. The chain links TRBV4-1 to TRBJ2-5, with 8 bases aligning to TRBD1. The CDR3 length is 13 residues. From germline, CDR1 is MGHRA and CDR2 YSYEKL. Here the CDR3 reads CASSRGRGETQYF. CDR3 sequence (DNA): TGTGCCAGCAGCAGGGGGCGGGGAGAGACCCAGTACTTC.